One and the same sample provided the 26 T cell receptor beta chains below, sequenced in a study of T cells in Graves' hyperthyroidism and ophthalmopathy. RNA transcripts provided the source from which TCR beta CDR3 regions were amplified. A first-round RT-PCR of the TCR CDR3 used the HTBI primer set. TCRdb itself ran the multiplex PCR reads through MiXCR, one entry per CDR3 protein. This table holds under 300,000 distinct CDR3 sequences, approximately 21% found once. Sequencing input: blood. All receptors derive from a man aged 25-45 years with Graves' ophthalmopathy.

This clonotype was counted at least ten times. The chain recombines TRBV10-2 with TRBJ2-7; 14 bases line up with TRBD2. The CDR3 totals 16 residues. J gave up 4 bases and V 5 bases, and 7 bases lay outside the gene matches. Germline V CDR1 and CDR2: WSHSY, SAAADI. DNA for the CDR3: TGCGCCAGCAGTATCGGACTAGCGGGAGGCAAGTACGAGCAGTACTTC. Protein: CASSIGLAGGKYEQYF.

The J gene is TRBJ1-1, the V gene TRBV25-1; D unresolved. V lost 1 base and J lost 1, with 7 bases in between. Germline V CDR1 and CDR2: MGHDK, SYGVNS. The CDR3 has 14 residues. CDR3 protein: CASSESWGNTEAFF. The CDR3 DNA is TGTGCCAGCAGTGAATCTTGGGGGAACACTGAAGCTTTCTTT.

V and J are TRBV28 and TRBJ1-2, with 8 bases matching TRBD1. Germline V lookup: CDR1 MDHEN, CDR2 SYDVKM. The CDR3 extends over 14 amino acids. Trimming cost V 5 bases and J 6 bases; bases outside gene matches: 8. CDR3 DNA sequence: TGTGCCAGCAGTCCGAGACAGGGGTTTCATGGCTACACCTTC. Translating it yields CASSPRQGFHGYTF.

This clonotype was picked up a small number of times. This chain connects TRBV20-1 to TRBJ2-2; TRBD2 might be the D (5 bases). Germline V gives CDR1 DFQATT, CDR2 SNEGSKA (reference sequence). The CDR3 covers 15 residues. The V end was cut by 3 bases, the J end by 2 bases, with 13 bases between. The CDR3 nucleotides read TGCAGTGCTAGTGTGGCGGGCCTAAACACCGGGGAGCTGTTTTTT. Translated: CSASVAGLNTGELFF.

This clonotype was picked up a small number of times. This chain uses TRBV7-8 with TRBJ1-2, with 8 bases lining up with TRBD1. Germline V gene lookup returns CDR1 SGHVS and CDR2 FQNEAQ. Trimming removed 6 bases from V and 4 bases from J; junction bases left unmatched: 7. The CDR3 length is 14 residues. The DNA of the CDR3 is TGTGCCAGCAGTCGGACAGGGAGTGCCTATGGCTACACCTTC. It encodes CASSRTGSAYGYTF.

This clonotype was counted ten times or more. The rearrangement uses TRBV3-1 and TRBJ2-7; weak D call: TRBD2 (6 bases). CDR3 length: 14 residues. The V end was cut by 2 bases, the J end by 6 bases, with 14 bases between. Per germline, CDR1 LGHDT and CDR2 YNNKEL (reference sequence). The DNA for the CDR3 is TGTGCCAGCAGCCAAAAGGCCGGAGGGCGCGAGCAGTACTTC. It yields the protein CASSQKAGGREQYF.

DNA for the CDR3: TGTGCCAGCAGTTTGGCAGTGAATAATTCACCCCTCCACTTT. Encoded protein: CASSLAVNNSPLHF. V usage is TRBV28 and J usage is TRBJ1-6; D is unresolved. Germline lookup yields CDR1 MDHEN and CDR2 SYDVKM. This CDR3 has 14 amino acids. V lost 3 bases to trimming and J lost 5 bases, with 8 bases between them.

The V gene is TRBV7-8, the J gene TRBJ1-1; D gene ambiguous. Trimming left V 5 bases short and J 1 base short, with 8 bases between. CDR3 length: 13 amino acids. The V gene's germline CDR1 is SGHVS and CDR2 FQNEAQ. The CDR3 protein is CASSPGPNTEAFF. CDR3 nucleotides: TGTGCCAGCAGCCCCGGCCCGAACACTGAAGCTTTCTTT.

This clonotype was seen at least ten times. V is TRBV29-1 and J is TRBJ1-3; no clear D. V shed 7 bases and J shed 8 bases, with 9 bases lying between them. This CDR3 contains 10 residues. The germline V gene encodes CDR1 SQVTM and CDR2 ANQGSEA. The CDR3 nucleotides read TGCAGCGCCGGGAGTGACACCATATATTTT. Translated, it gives CSAGSDTIYF.

CDR3 sequence (DNA): TGCAGTGCCGGGCCAGGGAAAGGGAATTCACCCCTCCACTTT. It specifies CSAGPGKGNSPLHF. The chain carries TRBV20-1 and TRBJ1-6, with a possible D match to TRBD1 (5 bases). With 6 bases removed from V and 7 bases from J, the gap between germline ends came to 16 bases. This CDR3 has 14 amino acids. Looked up from germline, CDR1 is DFQATT and CDR2 is SNEGSKA (reference sequence).

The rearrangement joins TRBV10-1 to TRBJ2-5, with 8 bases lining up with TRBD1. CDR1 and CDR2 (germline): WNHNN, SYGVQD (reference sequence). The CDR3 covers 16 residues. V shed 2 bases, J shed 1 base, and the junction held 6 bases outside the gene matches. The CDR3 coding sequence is TGCGCCAGCAGTGAGGGATTACAGGGGGGCCAAGAGACCCAGTACTTC. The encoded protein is CASSEGLQGGQETQYF.

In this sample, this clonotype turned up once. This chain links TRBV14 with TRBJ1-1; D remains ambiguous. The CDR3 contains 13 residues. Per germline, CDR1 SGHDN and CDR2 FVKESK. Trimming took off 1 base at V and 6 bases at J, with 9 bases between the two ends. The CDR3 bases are TGTGCCAGCAGCCAAGGACGGACCCCTGAAGCTTTCTTT. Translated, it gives CASSQGRTPEAFF.

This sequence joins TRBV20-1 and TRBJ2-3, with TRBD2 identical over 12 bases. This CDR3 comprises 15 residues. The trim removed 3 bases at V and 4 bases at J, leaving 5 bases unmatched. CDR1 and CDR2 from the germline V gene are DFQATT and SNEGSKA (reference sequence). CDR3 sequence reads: CSASRLAGVADTQYF. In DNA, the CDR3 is TGCAGTGCTAGCCGACTAGCGGGAGTTGCAGATACGCAGTATTTT.

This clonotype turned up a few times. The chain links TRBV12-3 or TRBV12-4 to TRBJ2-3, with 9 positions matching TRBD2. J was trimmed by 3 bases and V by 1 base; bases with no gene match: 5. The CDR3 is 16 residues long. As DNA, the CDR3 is TGTGCCAGCAGTTTAGTTAGCGGGAGTCGTACAGATACGCAGTATTTT. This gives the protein CASSLVSGSRTDTQYF.

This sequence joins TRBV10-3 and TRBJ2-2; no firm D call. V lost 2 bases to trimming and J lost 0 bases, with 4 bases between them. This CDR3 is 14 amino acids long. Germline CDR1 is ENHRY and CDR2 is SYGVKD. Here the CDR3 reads CAISEGPNTGELFF. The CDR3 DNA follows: TGTGCCATCAGTGAGGGCCCGAACACCGGGGAGCTGTTTTTT.

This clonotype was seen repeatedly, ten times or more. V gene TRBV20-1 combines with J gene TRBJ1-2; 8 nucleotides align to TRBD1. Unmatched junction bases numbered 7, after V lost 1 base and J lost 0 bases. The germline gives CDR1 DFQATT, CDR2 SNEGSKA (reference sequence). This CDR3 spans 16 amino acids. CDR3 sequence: CSARAEKGQANYGYTF. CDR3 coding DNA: TGCAGTGCTAGAGCCGAAAAGGGACAGGCTAACTATGGCTACACCTTC.

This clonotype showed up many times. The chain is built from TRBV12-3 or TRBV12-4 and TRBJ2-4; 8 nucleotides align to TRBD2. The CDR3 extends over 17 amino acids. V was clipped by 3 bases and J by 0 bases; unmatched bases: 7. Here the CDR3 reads CASSFSPGGVAKNIQYF. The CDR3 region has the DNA TGTGCCAGCAGTTTCAGTCCGGGAGGGGTAGCCAAAAACATTCAGTACTTC.

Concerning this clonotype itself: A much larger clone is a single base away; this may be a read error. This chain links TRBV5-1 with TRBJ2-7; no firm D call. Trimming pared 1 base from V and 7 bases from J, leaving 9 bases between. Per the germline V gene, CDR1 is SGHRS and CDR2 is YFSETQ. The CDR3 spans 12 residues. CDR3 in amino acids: CASSLSTGEQYF. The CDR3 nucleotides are TGCGCCAGCAGCTTGAGCACCGGGGAGCAGTACTTC.

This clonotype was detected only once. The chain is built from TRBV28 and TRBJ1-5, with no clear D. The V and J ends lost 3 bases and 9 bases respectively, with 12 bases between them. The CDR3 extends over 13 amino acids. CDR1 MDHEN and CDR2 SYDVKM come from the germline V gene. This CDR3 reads CASSFRLAWPQHF. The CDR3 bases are TGTGCCAGCAGTTTTCGTCTGGCTTGGCCCCAGCATTTT.

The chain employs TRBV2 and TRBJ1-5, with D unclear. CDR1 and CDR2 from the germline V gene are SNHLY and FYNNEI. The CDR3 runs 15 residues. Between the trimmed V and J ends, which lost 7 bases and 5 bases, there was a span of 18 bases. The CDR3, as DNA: TGTGCCAGCAATGACGGCCAGGCATACGATCAGCCCCAGCATTTT. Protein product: CASNDGQAYDQPQHF.

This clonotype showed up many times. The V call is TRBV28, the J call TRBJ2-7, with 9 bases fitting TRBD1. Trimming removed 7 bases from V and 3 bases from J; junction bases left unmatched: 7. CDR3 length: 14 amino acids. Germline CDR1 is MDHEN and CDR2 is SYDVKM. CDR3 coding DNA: TGTGCCAGCACAAGGACAGGGGCAAACTACGAGCAGTACTTC. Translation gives CASTRTGANYEQYF. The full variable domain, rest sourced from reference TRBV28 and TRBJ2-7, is DVKVTQSSRYLVKRTGEKVFLECVQDMDHENMFWYRQDPGLGLRLIYFSYDVKMKEKGDIPEGYSVSREKKERFSLILESASTNQTSMYLCASTRTGANYEQYFGPGTRLTVT.

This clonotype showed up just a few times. CDR3 residues: CASSLRQGLQYF. The CDR3 DNA is TGTGCCAGCAGTCTGCGACAGGGCTTGCAGTACTTC. The V call is TRBV28, the J call TRBJ2-7; 7 positions match TRBD1. V lost 5 bases and J lost 9; bases outside the gene matches: 7. CDR3 size: 12 residues. Looked up from germline, CDR1 is MDHEN and CDR2 is SYDVKM. Full variable domain (rest looked up from reference TRBV28 and TRBJ2-7): DVKVTQSSRYLVKRTGEKVFLECVQDMDHENMFWYRQDPGLGLRLIYFSYDVKMKEKGDIPEGYSVSREKKERFSLILESASTNQTSMYLCASSLRQGLQYFGPGTRLTVT.

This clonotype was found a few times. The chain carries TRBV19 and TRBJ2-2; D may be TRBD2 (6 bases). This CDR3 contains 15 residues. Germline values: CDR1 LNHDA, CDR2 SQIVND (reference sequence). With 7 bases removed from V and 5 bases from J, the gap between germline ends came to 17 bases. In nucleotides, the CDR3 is TGTGCCAGTAATGAAGTGGGAGGAGGGACCGGGGAGCTGTTTTTT. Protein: CASNEVGGGTGELFF.

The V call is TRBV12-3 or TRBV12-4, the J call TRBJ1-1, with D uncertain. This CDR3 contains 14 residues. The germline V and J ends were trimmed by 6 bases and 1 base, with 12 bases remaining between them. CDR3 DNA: TGTGCCAGCAGACTGGACGAGCCGAACACTGAAGCTTTCTTT. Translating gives CASRLDEPNTEAFF.

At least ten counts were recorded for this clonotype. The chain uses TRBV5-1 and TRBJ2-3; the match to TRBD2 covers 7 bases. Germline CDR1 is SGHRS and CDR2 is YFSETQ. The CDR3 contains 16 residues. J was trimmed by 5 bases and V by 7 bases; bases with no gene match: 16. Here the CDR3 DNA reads TGCGCCAGCGGGAGCAGCGGGACGGGGCGTCAAGATACGCAGTATTTT. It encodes CASGSSGTGRQDTQYF.

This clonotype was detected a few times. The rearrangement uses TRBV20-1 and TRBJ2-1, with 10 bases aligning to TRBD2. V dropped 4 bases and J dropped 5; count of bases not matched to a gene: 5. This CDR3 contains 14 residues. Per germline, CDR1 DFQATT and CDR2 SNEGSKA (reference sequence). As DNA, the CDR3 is TGCAGTGCTAATGGACTAGCGGAGAACAATGAGCAGTTCTTC. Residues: CSANGLAENNEQFF.